This T cell receptor beta chain is from a study of molecular identifiers for immune sequencing clone quantification. In TCRdb, the PCR reads were re-called with MiXCR into one record per CDR3 protein. The sample has hundreds of thousands of distinct CDR3 sequences, approximately 20% seen once. In regard to this clonotype: Its target is not known.

Isolation of naive CD8 T cells was achieved by sorting on a CD8+CD4-CCR7+CD45RA+ phenotype. The V segment lost 5 bases and the J segment 8 bases; nucleotides outside the gene matches: 9. This CDR3 is built from 14 residues. Germline V lookup: CDR1 SGHTA, CDR2 FQGNSA. Study results and limitations: Identical barcode-sharing TCR molecules could lead to underestimated sizes for highly expanded clones.

The origin of this receptor is a human donor in good health. Some libraries in this study had Jurkat cell RNA spiked in. The sequenced material came from naive CD8+ T cells from blood, with Jurkat cell RNA spiked in. The subset is: FACS-sorted CD8+CD4-CCR7+CD45RA+ naive T cells. The J gene is TRBJ2-1, the V gene TRBV7-2, with 7 positions matching TRBD2. The CDR3 reads CASSGGGRVDEQFF. As DNA, the CDR3 is TGTGCCAGCAGCGGGGGGGGAAGGGTTGATGAGCAGTTCTTC.